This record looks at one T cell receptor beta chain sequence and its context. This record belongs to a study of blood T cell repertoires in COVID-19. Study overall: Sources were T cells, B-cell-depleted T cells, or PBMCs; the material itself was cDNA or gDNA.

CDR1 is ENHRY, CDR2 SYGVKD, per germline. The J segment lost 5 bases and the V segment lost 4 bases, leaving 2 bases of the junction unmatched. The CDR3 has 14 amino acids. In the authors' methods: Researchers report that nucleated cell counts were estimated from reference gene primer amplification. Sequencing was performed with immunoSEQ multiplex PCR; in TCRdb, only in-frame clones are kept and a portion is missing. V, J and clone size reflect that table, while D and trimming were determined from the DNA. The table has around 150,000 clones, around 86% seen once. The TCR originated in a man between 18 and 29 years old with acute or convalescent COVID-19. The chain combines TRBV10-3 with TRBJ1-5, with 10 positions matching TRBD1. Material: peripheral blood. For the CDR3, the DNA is TGTGCCATCAGTGGAGGACAGGGGGATCAGCCCCAGCATTTT. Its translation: CAISGGQGDQPQHF.